Following are 23 T cell receptor beta chains from one sample sequenced in a study of T cell repertoires in cytomegalovirus infection. TCRdb re-called the reads through MiXCR, storing one row per CDR3 protein. The sample has 150,000 to 190,000 distinct CDR3 sequences; roughly a quarter are singletons. Material: PBMCs. These receptors were taken from a human donor in good health (CMV status not recorded). Some clones in this sample may be carry-over from other donors' samples.

In this sample, this clonotype turned up many times. The chain links TRBV7-2 to TRBJ2-1, with D tentatively TRBD2 (5 bases). Trimming took off 5 bases at V and 10 bases at J, with 15 bases between the two ends. CDR3 length: 13 residues. Germline CDR1 and CDR2: SGHTA and FQGNSA. The CDR3 reads CASSLGGRGEQFF. CDR3 in DNA: TGTGCCAGCAGCCTCGGCGGTAGAGGGGAGCAGTTCTTC.

This clonotype was detected many times. The genes are TRBV7-8 and TRBJ1-3; D not resolved. Germline V lookup: CDR1 SGHVS, CDR2 FQNEAQ. The CDR3 sequence is 16 residues long. V was shortened by 5 bases and J by 0 bases, with 14 bases between the two germline ends. CDR3 DNA sequence: TGTGCCAGCAGCCTACGTACAGCTTACTCTGGAAACACCATATATTTT. Protein: CASSLRTAYSGNTIYF.

The V call is TRBV7-9, the J call TRBJ2-7; D is unresolved. Looked up from germline, CDR1 is SEHNR and CDR2 is FQNEAQ (reference sequence). V was pared by 1 base and J by 2 bases, with 12 bases between. The CDR3 has 15 amino acids. DNA of the CDR3: TGTGCCAGCAGCTTAGTTGGTGACGTAGCCTACGAGCAGTACTTC. It translates to CASSLVGDVAYEQYF.

The J gene is TRBJ2-5, the V gene TRBV18, with 8 bases fitting TRBD1. V was pared by 4 bases and J by 5 bases, with 15 bases of the junction left unmatched. This CDR3 spans 17 amino acids. CDR1 KGHSH and CDR2 LQKENI come from the germline V gene. The CDR3 reads CASSQNAGTGLRETQYF. CDR3 sequence (DNA): TGTGCCAGCTCACAAAATGCCGGGACAGGATTACGGGAGACCCAGTACTTC.

The chain recombines TRBV5-4 with TRBJ2-1; TRBD2 might be the D (5 bases). V lost 0 bases to trimming and J lost 9 bases, with 7 bases between them. This CDR3 has 12 amino acids. Germline CDR1 reads SGHNT; CDR2 reads YYREEE (reference sequence). CDR3 sequence reads: CASSLVGSEQFF. The CDR3 nucleotides read TGTGCCAGCAGCTTGGTGGGGAGTGAGCAGTTCTTC.

V usage is TRBV5-1 and J usage is TRBJ2-1, with a tentative D call TRBD2 (5 bases). Deletions cut 0 bases from V and 1 base from J, with 5 bases between. Germline V gene lookup returns CDR1 SGHRS and CDR2 YFSETQ. The CDR3 length is 14 residues. The CDR3 bases are TGCGCCAGCAGCTTGGGGACTTCCTACAATGAGCAGTTCTTC. It is translated as CASSLGTSYNEQFF.

This clonotype was seen a single time. Compared with germline, one end of the junction differs, possibly owing to a read error. V and J are TRBV7-2 and TRBJ2-3; D uncertain. Germline assignment: CDR1 SGHTA and CDR2 FQGNSA. This CDR3 region has 11 residues. Here the CDR3 DNA reads TGTGCCCGCAGCTTAGCAGATACGCAGTATTTT. Translated: CARSLADTQYF. The whole variable domain, filled in from reference TRBV7-2 and TRBJ2-3, reads GAGVSQSPSNKVTEKGKDVELRCDPISGHTALYWYRQSLGQGLEFLIYFQGNSAPDKSGLPSDRFSAERTGGSVSTLTIQRTQQEDSAVYLCARSLADTQYFGPGTRLTVL.

The chain has TRBV6-2 or TRBV6-3 and TRBJ1-5, with D possibly matching TRBD1 (5 bases). This CDR3 contains 15 residues. Germline V gene lookup returns CDR1 MNHEY and CDR2 SVGEGT. The V and J ends lost 2 bases and 3 bases respectively, with 11 bases between them. CDR3 region: CASSYVGAYNQPQHF. The CDR3 region has the DNA TGTGCCAGCAGTTACGTTGGGGCGTACAATCAGCCCCAGCATTTT.

This clonotype was recorded a few times. The chain combines TRBV2 with TRBJ2-1; 10 bases align to TRBD2. This CDR3 comprises 15 residues. With 3 bases clipped from V and 5 bases from J, the junction kept 4 bases outside the gene matches. CDR1 is SNHLY, CDR2 FYNNEI, per germline. This CDR3 is CASSEGSGGDNEQFF. CDR3 bases: TGTGCCAGCAGTGAGGGCAGCGGGGGGGACAATGAGCAGTTCTTC.

This clonotype was seen a few times. CDR3 sequence (DNA): TGTGCCAGCAGTTCCCGGGACAGGGATGCCTACGAGCAGTACTTC. Its protein product is CASSSRDRDAYEQYF. The chain is built from TRBV12-3 or TRBV12-4 and TRBJ2-7; 9 nucleotides align to TRBD1. V lost 4 bases to trimming and J lost 2 bases; unmatched junction nucleotides: 6. The CDR3 runs to 15 residues.

J is TRBJ2-7 and V is TRBV15, with 7 bases aligning to TRBD1. Germline V gives CDR1 LNHNV, CDR2 YYDKDF (reference sequence). The CDR3 consists of 15 residues. The junction had 8 bases not matched to a gene; V was cut back by 3 bases and J by 3 bases. CDR3 nucleotides: TGTGCCACCAGCAGCGCCGGGGACAGAAACTACGAGCAGTACTTC. This encodes CATSSAGDRNYEQYF.

V usage is TRBV4-1 and J usage is TRBJ1-5; D possibly corresponds to TRBD1 (5 bases). Per germline, CDR1 MGHRA and CDR2 YSYEKL. This CDR3 comprises 14 residues. Between the trimmed V and J ends, which lost 1 base and 8 bases, there was a span of 12 bases. This chain's CDR3 is CASSQVGPTEPQHF. The CDR3 bases are TGCGCCAGCAGCCAAGTGGGACCCACCGAGCCCCAGCATTTT.

This clonotype was counted between two and nine times. This chain links TRBV7-3 with TRBJ2-5, with TRBD1 as a possible D gene (5 bases). This CDR3 contains 13 residues. Germline loops: CDR1 SGHTA, CDR2 FQGTGA. Trimming took off 5 bases at V and 0 bases at J, with 7 bases between the two ends. The CDR3 DNA reads as TGTGCCAGCAGCCCGGACAACCAAGAGACCCAGTACTTC. Translating gives CASSPDNQETQYF.

This clonotype has a handful of counts. The gene calls are TRBV29-1 and TRBJ1-2; TRBD1 agrees at 7 bases. Trimming took 7 bases from V and 4 from J; bases not matched to a gene: 6. The CDR3 totals 12 residues. CDR1 is SQVTM and CDR2 is ANQGSEA in the germline V gene. CDR3 bases: TGCAGCGCCGGGACAGACTTCTATGGCTACACCTTC. Amino acids: CSAGTDFYGYTF.

The rearrangement uses TRBV30 and TRBJ2-6; D gene unclear. The CDR3 is 14 amino acids. Trimming left V 3 bases short and J 0 bases short, with 6 bases between. From germline, CDR1 is GTSNPN and CDR2 SVGIG (reference sequence). The CDR3 DNA sequence: TGTGCCTGGAGATTTTACTCTGGGGCCAACGTCCTGACTTTC. It specifies CAWRFYSGANVLTF.

This clonotype was recorded many times. V gene TRBV19 combines with J gene TRBJ1-6; D is uncertain. V dropped 4 bases and J dropped 7 bases, with 11 bases sitting between them. The CDR3 contains 14 residues. Germline CDR1 LNHDA, CDR2 SQIVND (reference sequence). CDR3 nucleotide sequence: TGTGCCAGTAGTACCGGGGTCACCAATTCACCCCTCCACTTT. Its translation is CASSTGVTNSPLHF. The full variable domain, in which reference TRBV19 and TRBJ1-6 provide the parts outside the CDR3, is DGGITQSPKYLFRKEGQNVTLSCEQNLNHDAMYWYRQDPGQGLRLIYYSQIVNDFQKGDIAEGYSVSREKKESFPLTVTSAQKNPTAFYLCASSTGVTNSPLHFGNGTRLTVT.

Points on this clonotype: One junction end disagrees with the germline gene, perhaps due to a read error. The chain employs TRBV2 and TRBJ2-1; TRBD2 matches 8 bases. The germline V gene has CDR1 SNHLY and CDR2 FYNNEI. The CDR3 sequence is 16 residues long. CDR3 residues: CASNQPIGGVNNEHFF. DNA for the CDR3: TGTGCCAGCAATCAGCCCATCGGGGGGGTCAACAATGAGCACTTCTTC.

This clonotype has ten or more counts. The gene calls are TRBV7-2 and TRBJ2-1; D tentatively fits TRBD1 or TRBD2 (5 bases each). The CDR3 contains 15 residues. V dropped 5 bases and J dropped 9 bases, with 20 bases sitting between them. The germline V gene encodes CDR1 SGHTA and CDR2 FQGNSA. The CDR3 DNA reads as TGTGCCAGCAGCACGGTCGGGGCAACACGAACTGAGCAGTTCTTC. This sequence encodes CASSTVGATRTEQFF.

V usage is TRBV7-8 and J usage is TRBJ2-1, with D possibly matching TRBD2 (6 bases). Trimming left V 5 bases short and J 4 bases short, with 21 bases between. CDR3 length: 17 amino acids. From germline, CDR1 is SGHVS and CDR2 FQNEAQ. The CDR3 here is CASSPDGTSLGYNEQFF. The CDR3, as DNA: TGTGCCAGCAGCCCAGACGGAACTAGCCTAGGGTACAATGAGCAGTTCTTC.

V gene TRBV19 combines with J gene TRBJ1-4; unclear D gene. Trimming shortened V by 11 bases and J by 8 bases, and 18 bases separated the two germline ends. The CDR3 runs to 13 residues. CDR1 is LNHDA and CDR2 is SQIVND in the germline V gene (reference sequence). The DNA of the CDR3 is TGTGCCTCCGAGGGCCGCAGGTGGGAAAAACTGTTTTTT. This translates into CASEGRRWEKLFF.

The chain uses TRBV12-3 or TRBV12-4 and TRBJ2-1; 11 nucleotides match TRBD2. The length of the CDR3 is 17 residues. V was clipped by 11 bases and J by 5 bases; unmatched bases: 17. In nucleotides, the CDR3 is TGTGCCTCCCTGGATGGACTAGCGGGCCCCTCAGACAATGAGCAGTTCTTC. Translating gives CASLDGLAGPSDNEQFF.

This CDR3 reads CASSFGGGDTGELFF. CDR3 bases: TGTGCCAGCAGCTTCGGGGGGGGCGACACCGGGGAGCTGTTTTTT. V gene TRBV5-5 combines with J gene TRBJ2-2; 8 bases are shared with TRBD2. Germline V lookup: CDR1 SGHKS, CDR2 YYEKEE (reference sequence). Trimming at V came to 2 bases and at J to 3 bases, leaving 3 bases not matched to a gene. This CDR3 spans 15 amino acids.

This clonotype was counted a few times. The CDR3, as DNA: TGTGCCAGCAGTCCTCCGGCTGGGCACGAGCAGTACTTC. This encodes CASSPPAGHEQYF. The chain has TRBV28 and TRBJ2-7; D ambiguous. Deletions cut 5 bases from V and 5 bases from J, with 13 bases between. The CDR3 has 13 residues. Looked up from germline, CDR1 is MDHEN and CDR2 is SYDVKM. The variable domain in full, completed from reference TRBV28 and TRBJ2-7, reads DVKVTQSSRYLVKRTGEKVFLECVQDMDHENMFWYRQDPGLGLRLIYFSYDVKMKEKGDIPEGYSVSREKKERFSLILESASTNQTSMYLCASSPPAGHEQYFGPGTRLTVT.